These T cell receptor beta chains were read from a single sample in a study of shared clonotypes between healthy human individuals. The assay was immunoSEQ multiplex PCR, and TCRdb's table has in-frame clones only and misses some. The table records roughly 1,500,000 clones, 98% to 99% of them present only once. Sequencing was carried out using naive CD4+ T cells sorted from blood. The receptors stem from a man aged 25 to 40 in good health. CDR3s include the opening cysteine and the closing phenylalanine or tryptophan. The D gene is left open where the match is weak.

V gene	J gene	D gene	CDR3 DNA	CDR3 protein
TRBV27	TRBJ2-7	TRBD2	TGTGCCAGCAGTTTCGTACTGACTAGCGGGAAGGCCTACGAGCAGTACTTC	CASSFVLTSGKAYEQYF
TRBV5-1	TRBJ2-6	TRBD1	TGCGCCAGCAGCTGGACTCGACAGGGCTCTGGGGCCAACGTCCTGACTTTC	CASSWTRQGSGANVLTF
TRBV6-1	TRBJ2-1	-	TGTGCCAGCAGCGGAGACAATGAGCAGTTCTTC	CASSGDNEQFF
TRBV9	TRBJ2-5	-	TGTGCCAGCAGCGTAGTGGGTCAACAAGAGACCCAGTACTTC	CASSVVGQQETQYF
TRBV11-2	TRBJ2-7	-	TGTGCCAGCAGCCCAAGGAGGGGGGGTTGGGTTCCGCCCTACGAGCAGTACTTC	CASSPRRGGWVPPYEQYF
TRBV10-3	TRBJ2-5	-	TGTGCCATCAGTAAAACAGGGACCCAACAAGAGACCCAGTACTTC	CAISKTGTQQETQYF
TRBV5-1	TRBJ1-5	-	TGCGCCAGCAGCTTGCACCCGACAGATAGCAATCAGCCCCAGCATTTT	CASSLHPTDSNQPQHF
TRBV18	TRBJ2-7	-	TGTGCCAGCTCACCGGGACCGACGTACGAGCAGTACTTC	CASSPGPTYEQYF
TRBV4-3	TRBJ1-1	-	TGCGCCAGCAGCCAAAGGACTCTGGACGGCACTGAAGCTTTCTTT	CASSQRTLDGTEAFF
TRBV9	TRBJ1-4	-	TGTGCCAGCAGCCTCGGACGGTCAGAGGAAAAACTGTTTTTT	CASSLGRSEEKLFF
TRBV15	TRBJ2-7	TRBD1	TGTGCCACCAGTACAGGGGGCAAGTACGAGCAGTACTTC	CATSTGGKYEQYF
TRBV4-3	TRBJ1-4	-	TGCGCCAGCAGCCAAGGGCAGGTTAGGGGTGGTAATGAAAAACTGTTTTTT	CASSQGQVRGGNEKLFF
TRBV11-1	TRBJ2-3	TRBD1	TGTGCCAGCAGCCCGGGGACAGGGGGCTATACGCAGTATTTT	CASSPGTGGYTQYF
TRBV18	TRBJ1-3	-	TGTGCCAGCTCACCAACGGGGAACTCTGGAAACACCATATATTTT	CASSPTGNSGNTIYF
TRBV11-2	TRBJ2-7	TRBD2	TGTGCCAGCAGCGCGGGACTAGCGGAGAGCTACGAGCAGTACTTC	CASSAGLAESYEQYF